What follows are 22 T cell receptor beta chains derived from one specimen sequenced in a study of beta chain features in type 1 diabetes (dated by TCRdb to between 2018 and 2020). General findings and caveats noted by the study authors: Type 1 diabetes patients showed a moderate but significant shortening of TCRB CDR3 length in all four CD4+ subsets.

Their antigen targets remain unknown. Libraries were prepared through the immunoSEQ multiplex PCR assay. The High Capacity cDNA Reverse Transcription Kit was used to reverse transcribe all of the isolated RNA, meaning that expressed TCRB transcripts were what got sequenced. TCRdb's version of the immuneACCESS table is confined to in-frame rearrangements and falls short of the full clone set. An unresolved V gene accounts for under half of the shortfall where checked; the remainder is of unknown origin. This sample gives more than 200,000 clones in total; under 20% of them show up just once. The ten largest clones capture approximately 0.081% of the sample. The specimen was naive CD4+ T cells from blood. This specimen's cell subset or site label, per the study, means: true naive CD4+ T cells. The receptors here all came from a man aged 25-40 years with type 1 diabetes.

This clone was seen a few times. The gene calls are TRBV29-1 and TRBJ1-4; D perhaps matches TRBD1 (5 bases). The CDR3 is made up of 14 amino acids. CDR1 and CDR2 from the germline V gene are SQVTM and ANQGSEA. Trimming pared 5 bases from V and 3 bases from J, leaving 13 bases between. DNA of the CDR3: TGCAGCGTTACCCGTCCGGGGGCTAATGAAAAACTGTTTTTT. It encodes CSVTRPGANEKLFF.

Written as DNA, the CDR3 is TGTGCCAGCAGCGCCAGCGGGAGGGCCTACAATGAGCAGTTCTTC. It is translated as CASSASGRAYNEQFF. This chain uses TRBV14 with TRBJ2-1; 10 nucleotides align to TRBD2. From germline, CDR1 is SGHDN and CDR2 FVKESK. CDR3 size: 15 residues. With 5 bases clipped from V and 2 bases from J, the junction kept 3 bases outside the gene matches. Filled out from reference TRBV14 and TRBJ2-1, the complete variable domain reads EAGVTQFPSHSVIEKGQTVTLRCDPISGHDNLYWYRRVMGKEIKFLLHFVKESKQDESGMPNNRFLAERTGGTYSTLKVQPAELEDSGVYFCASSASGRAYNEQFFGPGTRLTVL.

The table lists this clone with a few counts. The chain combines TRBV7-2 with TRBJ2-5; 9 bases map to TRBD1. This CDR3 is built from 15 residues. Germline V gene sequence: CDR1 SGHTA, CDR2 FQGNSA. V was clipped by 4 bases and J by 0 bases; unmatched bases: 3. CDR3 sequence: CASSYRTGDQETQYF. CDR3 bases: TGTGCCAGCAGCTACCGGACAGGGGACCAAGAGACCCAGTACTTC.

The chain's CDR3 is CATGLAGNEQFF. In DNA form, the CDR3 reads TGTGCCACAGGACTAGCGGGCAATGAGCAGTTCTTC. The chain uses TRBV10-3 and TRBJ2-1; 11 bases map to TRBD2. V lost 10 bases, J lost 6 bases, and 2 bases stayed unmatched. In germline, CDR1 is ENHRY, CDR2 SYGVKD. The CDR3 has 12 residues.

The genes are TRBV7-2 and TRBJ2-7; D possibly uses TRBD1 or TRBD2 (5 bases each). The germline gives CDR1 SGHTA, CDR2 FQGNSA. The CDR3 has 15 amino acids. Trimming cost V 2 bases and J 7 bases, with 18 bases left between them. CDR3 in DNA: TGTGCCAGCAGCTTACTAGGGCAGGGAGTAGGGGAGCAGTACTTC. It translates to CASSLLGQGVGEQYF.

The rearrangement uses TRBV7-9 and TRBJ1-2; unclear D gene. CDR1 SEHNR and CDR2 FQNEAQ come from the germline V gene (reference sequence). V lost 2 bases to trimming and J lost 2 bases, with 6 bases between them. The CDR3 sequence is 13 residues long. CDR3 amino acids: CASSLLGNYGYTF. For the CDR3, the DNA is TGTGCCAGCAGCTTACTGGGGAACTATGGCTACACCTTC.

This clone turned up a few times. The V gene is TRBV5-4, the J gene TRBJ2-1; 7 positions match TRBD1. The CDR3 consists of 15 residues. J lost 5 bases, V lost 0 bases, and 5 bases had no gene match. Germline V CDR1 and CDR2: SGHNT, YYREEE (reference sequence). The CDR3 protein is CASSLAGTANNEQFF. DNA of the CDR3: TGTGCCAGCAGCTTGGCGGGGACAGCCAACAATGAGCAGTTCTTC.

V and J are TRBV28 and TRBJ2-7; the D is unclear. Per germline, CDR1 MDHEN and CDR2 SYDVKM. CDR3 length: 13 amino acids. V lost 5 bases, J lost 5 bases, and 13 bases lay in between. CDR3 in amino acids: CASSPPVVHEQYF. The CDR3 bases are TGTGCCAGCAGTCCCCCGGTCGTCCACGAGCAGTACTTC. Looking up the rest from reference TRBV28 and TRBJ2-7 gives the full variable domain: DVKVTQSSRYLVKRTGEKVFLECVQDMDHENMFWYRQDPGLGLRLIYFSYDVKMKEKGDIPEGYSVSREKKERFSLILESASTNQTSMYLCASSPPVVHEQYFGPGTRLTVT.

The genes are TRBV9 and TRBJ2-2; D not resolved. Per the germline V gene, CDR1 is SGDLS and CDR2 is YYNGEE. V lost 2 bases, J lost 5 bases, and 7 bases lay in between. CDR3 length: 13 amino acids. The CDR3 DNA is TGTGCCAGCAGCGTCCGTCCGACCGGGGAGCTGTTTTTT. Translated, it gives CASSVRPTGELFF. Combining the CDR3 with reference TRBV9 and TRBJ2-2 gives the whole variable domain DSGVTQTPKHLITATGQRVTLRCSPRSGDLSVYWYQQSLDQGLQFLIQYYNGEERAKGNILERFSAQQFPDLHSELNLSSLELGDSALYFCASSVRPTGELFFGEGSRLTVL.

The chain combines TRBV7-9 with TRBJ1-1, with 7 nucleotides matching TRBD1. Trimming took 5 bases from V and 1 from J; bases not matched to a gene: 7. CDR3 length equals 15 residues. Germline V gene lookup returns CDR1 SEHNR and CDR2 FQNEAQ (reference sequence). The CDR3 region is CASSRRDSQNTEAFF. The CDR3 DNA sequence: TGTGCCAGCAGCCGCCGGGACAGCCAGAACACTGAAGCTTTCTTT.

This chain links TRBV9 with TRBJ2-1; D not resolved. From germline, CDR1 is SGDLS and CDR2 YYNGEE. The CDR3 contains 14 residues. Trimming shortened V by 0 bases and J by 4 bases, and 8 bases separated the two germline ends. CDR3 DNA: TGTGCCAGCAGCGTAGACCCGGATTACAATGAGCAGTTCTTC. It codes for CASSVDPDYNEQFF.

This clone was observed a few times. The chain links TRBV19 to TRBJ2-1, with 7 nucleotides matching TRBD1. This CDR3 spans 13 amino acids. Germline V CDR1 and CDR2: LNHDA, SQIVND (reference sequence). Trimming cost V 3 bases and J 9 bases; bases outside gene matches: 5. The CDR3 region is CASSIDRVGEQFF. CDR3 coding DNA: TGTGCCAGTAGTATCGACAGGGTGGGTGAGCAGTTCTTC.

The chain recombines TRBV29-1 with TRBJ2-1; D gene uncertain. There are 14 residues in the CDR3. The germline CDR1 and CDR2 sequences are SQVTM and ANQGSEA. V was shortened by 5 bases and J by 5 bases, with 16 bases between the two germline ends. The chain's CDR3 is CSVRGLVAHNEQFF. In nucleotides, the CDR3 is TGCAGCGTTCGAGGTTTGGTGGCCCACAATGAGCAGTTCTTC.

This sequence joins TRBV9 and TRBJ2-1; D is undetermined. The germline V and J ends were trimmed by 2 bases and 3 bases, with 9 bases remaining between them. Per the germline V gene, CDR1 is SGDLS and CDR2 is YYNGEE. The CDR3 loop spans 14 amino acids. The CDR3 is CASSVGGDYNEQFF. CDR3 bases: TGTGCCAGCAGCGTGGGCGGAGACTACAATGAGCAGTTCTTC.

This chain joins TRBV29-1 and TRBJ1-1; perhaps TRBD1 as D (5 bases). The CDR3 has 11 amino acids. V lost 4 bases, J lost 6 bases, and 9 bases lay in between. Germline CDR1 is SQVTM and CDR2 is ANQGSEA. CDR3 nucleotides: TGCAGCGTTGTGAGGGACTCTGAAGCTTTCTTT. Translating gives CSVVRDSEAFF.

The rearrangement joins TRBV5-1 to TRBJ2-1; 10 bases line up with TRBD2. CDR3 size: 16 residues. CDR1 and CDR2 (germline): SGHRS, YFSETQ. V shed 0 bases, J shed 8 bases, and the junction held 8 bases outside the gene matches. The CDR3 nucleotides are TGCGCCAGCAGCTTGGTCCTAGCGGGAGAAGGGGATGAGCAGTTCTTC. Encoded protein: CASSLVLAGEGDEQFF.

This clone was counted only a few times. The chain carries TRBV29-1 and TRBJ2-5; TRBD1 agrees at 7 bases. CDR1 and CDR2 from the germline V gene are SQVTM and ANQGSEA. CDR3 length equals 15 residues. J lost 7 bases, V lost 6 bases, and 17 bases had no gene match. The chain's CDR3 is CSVGKDRVKIGTQYF. The CDR3 coding sequence is TGCAGCGTGGGTAAAGACAGGGTTAAAATTGGGACCCAGTACTTC.

The chain recombines TRBV29-1 with TRBJ2-1; TRBD2 matches at 9 bases. The germline V gene has CDR1 SQVTM and CDR2 ANQGSEA. The J segment lost 2 bases and the V segment lost 4 bases, leaving 9 bases of the junction unmatched. CDR3 length equals 16 residues. In DNA form, the CDR3 reads TGCAGCGTTGTACCCCACGCTAGCGGGACCTACAATGAGCAGTTCTTC. Protein sequence: CSVVPHASGTYNEQFF.

The V gene is TRBV4-1, the J gene TRBJ2-7; 9 nucleotides align to TRBD1. Germline values: CDR1 MGHRA, CDR2 YSYEKL. The trim removed 3 bases at V and 3 bases at J, leaving 9 bases unmatched. This CDR3 contains 16 residues. CDR3: CASSQAPGQGSYEQYF. The DNA for the CDR3 is TGCGCCAGCAGCCAGGCACCGGGACAGGGTAGCTACGAGCAGTACTTC.

The gene calls are TRBV5-1 and TRBJ2-1; 11 nucleotides line up with TRBD2. The junction had 8 bases not matched to a gene; V was cut back by 3 bases and J by 9 bases. The germline gives CDR1 SGHRS, CDR2 YFSETQ. CDR3 length equals 15 residues. CDR3 sequence (DNA): TGCGCCAGCAGCTCTTTTAGCGGGAGGGCTGGTGAGCAGTTCTTC. This gives the protein CASSSFSGRAGEQFF.

This clone turned up a few times. The chain couples TRBV29-1 to TRBJ2-7; 9 bases line up with TRBD1. V trimming: 6 bases; J trimming: 1 base; junction bases outside the gene matches: 4. From germline, CDR1 is SQVTM and CDR2 ANQGSEA. The length of the CDR3 is 13 residues. CDR3 sequence reads: CSVGQGSSYEQYF. The CDR3 region has the DNA TGCAGCGTGGGACAGGGTTCATCCTACGAGCAGTACTTC.

This clone was counted only a few times. V usage is TRBV28 and J usage is TRBJ2-1; 7 bases are a match to TRBD2. Germline CDR1 is MDHEN and CDR2 is SYDVKM. CDR3 length equals 15 residues. V lost 3 bases, J lost 8 bases, and 10 bases stayed unmatched. CDR3 amino acids: CASSFSSGVFDEQFF. The CDR3 DNA sequence: TGTGCCAGCAGTTTCTCCAGCGGGGTTTTCGATGAGCAGTTCTTC.